A selection of T cell receptor beta chains follows, all from one sample in a study of identical twins. TCRdb ran MiXCR on the 5' RACE reads and lists one entry per CDR3 protein. The data hold hundreds of thousands of distinct CDR3 sequences, with around 8.6% observed a single time. These data also formed part of another study, on yellow fever vaccine responses in identical twins.

Material for sequencing was PBMCs. These receptors were obtained from a woman younger than 35 in good health. Both conserved end residues are part of each CDR3. D genes are given only for firm matches. Clone sizes are given selectively: once, few, many, or a class where the clone is expanded.

15	TRBV13	NA	TRBJ1-6	NA	CASSLKGREDSPLHF	TGTGCCAGCAGCTTAAAAGGCAGGGAGGATTCACCCCTCCACTTT
13	TRBV6-5	NA	TRBJ2-7	NA	CASSYLLVSEQYF	TGTGCCAGCAGTTACCTCCTCGTAAGCGAGCAGTACTTC
14	TRBV15	NA	TRBJ1-3	NA	CATSRVSSGNTIYF	TGTGCCACCAGCAGAGTCTCTTCTGGAAACACCATATATTTT
13	TRBV20-1	few	TRBJ2-7	NA	CSAPRPGVHEQYF	TGCAGTGCCCCCCGGCCGGGGGTCCACGAGCAGTACTTC
16	TRBV12-3/TRBV12-4	few	TRBJ1-1	NA	CASSSQGVLTNTEAFF	TGTGCCAGCAGCTCCCAAGGTGTATTGACGAACACTGAAGCTTTCTTT
13	TRBV7-9	few	TRBJ2-3	NA	CASSLPATDTQYF	TGTGCCAGCAGCTTACCAGCAACAGATACGCAGTATTTT
13	TRBV7-9	many	TRBJ2-7	NA	CASSLRWGEEQYF	TGTGCCAGCAGCCTTCGCTGGGGGGAAGAGCAGTACTTC
14	TRBV7-2	few	TRBJ1-3	NA	CASSPLRSGNTIYF	TGTGCCAGCAGCCCCCTCCGCTCTGGAAACACCATATATTTT
15	TRBV20-1	NA	TRBJ2-7	TRBD2	CSARTSGRKSHEQYF	TGCAGTGCAAGGACTAGCGGGAGGAAGTCGCACGAGCAGTACTTC
15	TRBV6-5	few	TRBJ2-6	TRBD1	CASSYTGVGANVLTF	TGTGCCAGCAGTTATACAGGGGTTGGGGCCAACGTCCTGACTTTC
13	TRBV4-3	many	TRBJ2-2	NA	CASSQEVIGELFF	TGCGCCAGCAGCCAAGAAGTAATCGGGGAGCTGTTTTTT
16	TRBV15	NA	TRBJ2-5	NA	CATSRVPAKDQETQYF	TGTGCCACCAGCAGAGTTCCGGCTAAAGACCAAGAGACCCAGTACTTC
17	TRBV29-1	many	TRBJ2-2	TRBD2	CSVLATSGARYSGELFF	TGCAGCGTTTTGGCGACTAGCGGGGCCCGTTACTCCGGGGAGCTGTTTTTT
15	TRBV6-5	NA	TRBJ2-1	NA	CASSYSVSVYNEQFF	TGTGCCAGCAGTTACTCTGTCTCTGTGTACAATGAGCAGTTCTTC
17	TRBV29-1	many	TRBJ2-2	TRBD2	CSVRRVASGTNTGELFF	TGCAGCGTCCGAAGGGTTGCTAGCGGGACGAACACCGGGGAGCTGTTTTTT
16	TRBV5-1	NA	TRBJ2-1	NA	CASSLDPLPLTSEQFF	TGCGCCAGCAGCTTGGATCCCCTCCCCTTGACTAGTGAGCAGTTCTTC
13	TRBV14	many	TRBJ2-7	NA	CASSQPLGREQYF	TGTGCCAGCAGCCAACCCTTGGGCAGAGAGCAGTACTTC
16	TRBV24-1	few	TRBJ2-2	TRBD1	CATSDLQGASTGELFF	TGTGCCACCAGTGATTTGCAGGGGGCGAGCACCGGGGAGCTGTTTTTT
16	TRBV7-2	many	TRBJ2-1	TRBD2	CASSLIASGRYNEQFF	TGTGCCAGCAGCTTAATCGCTAGCGGGAGATACAATGAGCAGTTCTTC
17	TRBV27	few	TRBJ2-3	TRBD2	CASSIPRLAGEADTQYF	TGTGCCAGCAGTATCCCTCGACTAGCGGGGGAGGCAGATACGCAGTATTTT
15	TRBV20-1	many	TRBJ2-2	NA	CSARNRDTDTGELFF	TGCAGTGCTAGAAACCGGGACACCGACACCGGGGAGCTGTTTTTT
17	TRBV12-3/TRBV12-4	few	TRBJ2-7	NA	CASSLQAGPSNSYEQYF	TGTGCCAGCAGTTTACAGGCAGGGCCAAGTAACTCCTACGAGCAGTACTTC
14	TRBV11-2	NA	TRBJ2-7	NA	CASSFAGDAYEQYF	TGTGCCAGCAGCTTTGCAGGGGATGCCTACGAGCAGTACTTC
13	TRBV27	few	TRBJ2-3	NA	CASQRTFTDTQYF	TGTGCCAGCCAAAGAACCTTCACAGATACGCAGTATTTT
13	TRBV29-1	many	TRBJ2-3	NA	CEPGSPHTDTQYF	TGCGAGCCAGGGAGTCCCCACACAGATACGCAGTATTTT
14	TRBV10-3	many	TRBJ2-3	NA	CAISDVRVADTQYF	TGTGCCATCAGTGACGTTAGGGTCGCAGATACGCAGTATTTT
12	TRBV7-9	few	TRBJ1-2	NA	CASSLLEAGYTF	TGTGCCAGCAGCTTGTTGGAGGCGGGCTACACCTTC
15	TRBV20-1	NA	TRBJ2-7	TRBD1	CSARGMDRRLYEQYF	TGCAGTGCTAGAGGCATGGACAGGAGACTCTACGAGCAGTACTTC
14	TRBV25-1	few	TRBJ1-4	TRBD1	CASSAAGGPEKLFF	TGTGCCAGCAGTGCAGCAGGGGGCCCTGAAAAACTGTTTTTT
11	TRBV29-1	many	TRBJ2-4	NA	CSVRTGRGRYF	TGCAGCGTACGGACAGGCCGCGGGAGGTACTTC
14	TRBV24-1	NA	TRBJ2-5	TRBD1	CATSDPGTAETQYF	TGTGCCACCAGTGACCCTGGGACAGCAGAGACCCAGTACTTC